The entry below describes one T cell receptor (beta chain). This specimen comes from a study of blood T cell repertoires in COVID-19. Germline V gene data show CDR1 as MNHEY and CDR2 as SMNVEV (reference sequence). V was shortened by 7 bases and J by 4 bases, with 28 bases between the two germline ends. CDR3 size: 18 residues. Individuals drawn from 24 US areas were about 18 to 90 years old. Cohort allocation depended upon clinical history that participants reported. Two consecutive negative NP/OP PCR tests, clearance, or resolved symptoms defined Cohort 3 recovery. Authors' analysis steps: Quantification of nucleated cells was approximated via reference gene primer amplification. Clones were sequenced by immunoSEQ multiplex PCR, and TCRdb holds only the in-frame ones, with some missing. V and J calls plus clone size are reproduced from that table; the DNA served to infer D and trimming. There are around 300,000 clones in the sample; approximately 88% occur only once, and 6% to 7% lies in the top ten.

This chain uses TRBV27 with TRBJ1-1; TRBD1 might be the D (6 bases). The material sequenced was PBMCs or T cells enriched from blood (not recorded which). The sequence derives from a woman between 40 and 50 years old who had recovered from COVID-19. The CDR3 DNA sequence: TGTGCCAGCACCCAGACTTACCGGGACACAAAAAGTGGCACTGAAGCTTTCTTT. The encoded protein is CASTQTYRDTKSGTEAFF.